This paragraph reports one T cell receptor beta chain. Its antigen is not yet known. Base qualities are not recorded, but no much larger clone differs from it by a single base. The data derive from a study of T-cell memory formation after mild COVID-19 (dated by TCRdb to about 2021). For the wider study: TCR sequence clusters from the two donors were found to be largely donor specific. In two donors, T-cell clones that expanded and contracted after mild COVID-19 were followed by sequencing TCRalpha and TCRbeta repertoires longitudinally. The cohort comprised two young, previously healthy adult volunteers, one female and one male. The paper's findings and limits, for the study overall: The study covered only a couple of mild cases, and larger cohorts including severe cases with pre-infection samples were considered necessary. Some responding clones were detected in pre-infection memory, suggesting pre-existing cross-reactive memory T cells joined the SARS-CoV-2 response. Clones that contracted from day 15 to 85 showed balanced CD4/CD8 phenotypes, whereas a second wave of clones that expanded from day 15 to 37 leaned towards CD4+. The second-wave clones that peaked on day 37 were not confirmed to be SARS-CoV-2 specific. Contracting CD4+ clones were located mainly in the CM and EM memory subsets, whereas CD8+ clones were found to be enriched in EMRA.

The CDR3, cysteine through phenylalanine, is 13 amino acids long. CDR3 DNA only is kept here, 39 bases in frame from base 1. Trimming removed 1 base from V and 10 bases from J, leaving 16 bases between the germline ends. CDR1 and CDR2 were assigned from the germline V gene as SQVTM and ANQGSEA. Sequencing was performed on an Illumina NovaSeq 6000. cDNA libraries for TCRalpha and TCRbeta were prepared by 5'RACE using constant-segment primers, with sample barcodes and unique molecular identifiers added. Trizol reagent was used to extract RNA from every sample. Library amplification was performed in two PCR steps, and a second sample barcode and Illumina TruSeq adapters were introduced in the second step. Sequencing of the libraries was done on an Illumina NovaSeq, producing 2 x 150 bp paired-end reads. Concerning the study's data processing: The reads were demultiplexed and collapsed into UMI-guided consensus sequences using migec v1.2.7. Using mixcr v2.1.11, the UMI consensuses were aligned to TRA and TRB V and J templates and assembled into clonotypes. Expanded or contracted clonotypes were those called significant by both edgeR and NoisET, with noise models trained on biological replicates. edgeR calls used a false discovery rate-adjusted p below 0.01 and a log2 fold-change threshold of 1. As an exploratory analysis of dynamics, max-normalized trajectories of the 1000 most abundant clonotypes were examined by PCA with hierarchical clustering. Separately sequenced CD4+ and CD8+ repertoires were used to assign the CD4 or CD8 phenotype of responding clones. TCRdb ran its own pipeline on the public reads, namely fastp trimming at Q25 and MiXCR clone calling, and kept in-frame beta chains. When rows share a CDR3 protein, they turn into one entry using the most common DNA and genes. These V and J calls are TCRdb output, not the study's own analysis. Within this sample are fewer than 300,000 distinct CDR3 sequences, with approximately 16% of them counted one time only. Of the sample, around a fifth falls within the top ten clones.

PBMCs were isolated by Ficoll-Paque density gradient centrifugation. Sequenced input: PBMCs or a T cell subset sorted from them (not recorded which). The chain is made from TRBV29-1 and TRBJ1-2, and possibly TRBD1, on 6 matching bases. This receptor was taken from a man younger than 30 who had mild COVID-19 (a few samples of this study predate the infection). The sample titles of this study are shuffled in the database, so cell type and time point are left out; the donor was told from shared clones. The DNA sequence is TGCAGCGTTGAAGTTAGGGGGGTAAAGATCTACACCTTC. It codes for CSVEVRGVKIYTF.